This T cell receptor (beta chain) was sequenced for a study of cytomegalovirus exposure and HLA in healthy donors. This clone was detected a few times. Its antigen is not known. Healthy individuals who donated bone marrow served as the donors. Each donor was nominally healthy when sampled (though unrecorded immune exposures were likely). The PCR made use of 60 Vbeta and 13 Jbeta primers. Produced via immunoSEQ multiplex PCR; TCRdb's table is partial and in-frame only. The sample lists over 95,000 clones, approximately 80% occurring once. Between the trimmed V and J ends, which lost 8 bases and 8 bases, there was a span of 13 bases. The germline gives CDR1 MGHDK, CDR2 SYGVNS. CDR3 length: 13 residues. Regarding the study as a whole: Association with HLA alleles at 0.05 false discovery rate was found for around 17,000 TCR beta sequences in a later analysis.

This rearrangement joins TRBV25-1 to TRBJ1-6; possibly TRBD1 for D (5 bases). Material: PBMCs. This TCR was recovered from a man aged 40-49 years in good health and CMV-seronegative. In nucleotides, the CDR3 is TGTGCCAGCGGCGGGACCGGATATTCACCCCTCCACTTT. This gives the protein CASGGTGYSPLHF.